One and the same sample provided the 18 T cell receptor beta chains below, sequenced in a study of T cells after posttransplantation cyclophosphamide. Sequencing used immunoSEQ multiplex PCR; TCRdb keeps in-frame clones, though not all of them. In total the sample includes 25,000 to 35,000 clones, none of them seen once. What was sequenced was PBMCs. The receptor set was obtained from a woman aged 25-40 years in good health and a related stem cell transplant donor.

Of note for this clone: An end of the junction differs from the germline gene, which may be a read error. V is TRBV28 and J is TRBJ1-2; TRBD1 agrees at 9 bases. Germline lookup yields CDR1 MDHEN and CDR2 SYDVKM. The CDR3 is made up of 12 amino acids. DNA of the CDR3: TGTGCCAGCAGTCCAGGGACAGGGCCTCTCTTCTTC. The encoded protein is CASSPGTGPLFF.

The sample holds a few counts of this clone. The chain couples TRBV5-6 to TRBJ2-1, with D unclear. V was shortened by 0 bases and J by 0 bases, with 10 bases between the two germline ends. This CDR3 is built from 16 residues. The germline V gene encodes CDR1 SGHDT and CDR2 YYEEEE. CDR3: CASSLVRSSSYNEQFF. Here the CDR3 DNA reads TGTGCCAGCAGCTTGGTCAGATCGAGCTCCTACAATGAGCAGTTCTTC.

This clone has a count of ten or more. The chain joins TRBV10-3 to TRBJ2-3, with TRBD2 matching 11 bases. The V and J ends lost 7 bases and 3 bases, in that order; junction bases with no gene match: 6. In germline, CDR1 is ENHRY, CDR2 SYGVKD. The CDR3 loop spans 15 amino acids. CDR3 bases: TGTGCCATCAATGCCGGGACTAGCGGTACAGATACGCAGTATTTT. Its translation: CAINAGTSGTDTQYF.

This clone showed up just a few times. This chain joins TRBV12-3 or TRBV12-4 and TRBJ1-5; perhaps TRBD1 as D (6 bases). Trimming left V 3 bases short and J 6 bases short, with 15 bases between. The CDR3 length is 15 residues. CDR3 residues: CASSFTSQGTQPQHF. Written as DNA, the CDR3 is TGTGCCAGCAGTTTCACCAGCCAGGGGACTCAGCCCCAGCATTTT.

This clone was counted ten times or more. The chain carries TRBV7-8 and TRBJ1-1; D gene uncertain. CDR1 SGHVS and CDR2 FQNEAQ come from the germline V gene. The CDR3 spans 10 residues. Trimming took off 5 bases at V and 7 bases at J, with 5 bases between the two ends. The CDR3 bases are TGTGCCAGCAGCCTAAATGAAGCTTTCTTT. Its translation is CASSLNEAFF.

In its sample, this clone was seen many times. J is TRBJ1-2 and V is TRBV6-6; D not resolved. Trimming shortened V by 8 bases and J by 7 bases, and 8 bases separated the two germline ends. This CDR3 is 10 amino acids long. Germline V gives CDR1 MNHNY, CDR2 SVGAGI (reference sequence). The CDR3 DNA is TGTGCCAGCTCCGGCGGTGGCTACACCTTC. Protein: CASSGGGYTF.

This clone was detected many times. The chain uses TRBV5-6 and TRBJ2-5; possibly TRBD2 for D (6 bases). The length of the CDR3 is 16 residues. With 2 bases removed from V and 1 base from J, the gap between germline ends came to 15 bases. Germline CDR1 reads SGHDT; CDR2 reads YYEEEE. DNA of the CDR3: TGTGCCAGCAGCTTAGCGGGCAGGATACCCCAAGAGACCCAGTACTTC. Translation gives CASSLAGRIPQETQYF.

The sample holds many counts of this clone. The chain links TRBV19 to TRBJ2-1, with 11 bases lining up with TRBD2. CDR3 length: 18 residues. The V and J ends lost 3 bases and 7 bases, in that order; junction bases with no gene match: 14. Germline assignment: CDR1 LNHDA and CDR2 SQIVND (reference sequence). The CDR3 DNA reads TGTGCCAGTAGTATGCTAGCGGGGGGCCGACTACCCTCGAATGAGCAGTTCTTC. Translation: CASSMLAGGRLPSNEQFF.

This clone occurred many times. V is TRBV2 and J is TRBJ1-6; D is undetermined. Trimming left V 6 bases short and J 7 bases short, with 7 bases between. The V gene's germline CDR1 is SNHLY and CDR2 FYNNEI. CDR3 length equals 12 residues. The CDR3 sequence is CASSPTNSPLHF. In DNA form, the CDR3 reads TGTGCCAGCAGCCCAACAAATTCACCCCTCCACTTT.

There are many counts of this clone. The chain combines TRBV24-1 with TRBJ2-3, with D maybe TRBD1 (6 bases). With 7 bases removed from V and 3 bases from J, the gap between germline ends came to 10 bases. Germline-derived CDR1 and CDR2 are KGHDR and SFDVKD. There are 13 residues in the CDR3. CDR3 in amino acids: CATSRQATDTQYF. The CDR3 DNA reads as TGTGCCACCAGCAGACAGGCTACAGATACGCAGTATTTT.

This clone has a count of ten or more. V is TRBV6-6 and J is TRBJ2-7, with 7 bases lining up with TRBD1. The germline V gene has CDR1 MNHNY and CDR2 SVGAGI (reference sequence). There are 14 residues in the CDR3. V was clipped by 6 bases and J by 0 bases; unmatched bases: 5. Here the CDR3 reads CASRPTGTSYEQYF. CDR3 DNA: TGTGCCAGCAGGCCGACAGGGACCTCCTACGAGCAGTACTTC.

Many counts were recorded for this clone. The chain links TRBV6-5 to TRBJ1-1; TRBD1 matches at 12 bases. The CDR3 length is 14 residues. In germline, CDR1 is MNHEY, CDR2 SVGAGI. J was trimmed by 4 bases and V by 4 bases; bases with no gene match: 1. Written as DNA, the CDR3 is TGTGCCAGCAGTTCGGGACAGGGGGCCACTGAAGCTTTCTTT. This translates into CASSSGQGATEAFF.

This clone was recorded many times. The chain joins TRBV5-5 to TRBJ1-1, with 9 positions matching TRBD1. CDR1 and CDR2 (germline): SGHKS, YYEKEE (reference sequence). The trim removed 4 bases at V and 5 bases at J, leaving 15 bases unmatched. This CDR3 has 17 amino acids. CDR3 region: CASSALPGQGVRTEAFF. The CDR3 coding sequence is TGTGCCAGCAGCGCCCTCCCGGGACAGGGAGTTAGGACTGAAGCTTTCTTT.

This clone was seen ten or more times. The chain is built from TRBV6-2 or TRBV6-3 and TRBJ1-1; TRBD1 agrees at 7 bases. The junction had 9 bases not matched to a gene; V was cut back by 4 bases and J by 1 base. The length of the CDR3 is 16 residues. Germline CDR1 reads MNHEY; CDR2 reads SVGEGT. CDR3 in DNA: TGTGCCAGCAGTTCAGGGGGACCCTTTCCGAACACTGAAGCTTTCTTT. This codes for CASSSGGPFPNTEAFF.

This clone was observed many times. The CDR3: CASFRRDTYEQYF. The CDR3 coding sequence is TGTGCCAGCTTTAGGCGGGACACCTACGAGCAGTACTTC. The rearrangement joins TRBV28 to TRBJ2-7, with D perhaps matching TRBD1 or TRBD2 (6 bases each). The germline V and J ends were trimmed by 8 bases and 2 bases, with 13 bases remaining between them. The CDR3 length is 13 residues. CDR1 and CDR2 (germline): MDHEN, SYDVKM.

This clone occurred many times. The rearrangement uses TRBV5-4 and TRBJ2-2, with 9 bases aligning to TRBD1. The CDR3 contains 15 residues. The germline V gene has CDR1 SGHNT and CDR2 YYREEE (reference sequence). With V trimmed by 4 bases and J by 5 bases, 6 bases remained unmatched. In DNA form, the CDR3 reads TGTGCCAGCAGCAGGGACAGGGTCGAGACCGGGGAGCTGTTTTTT. This gives the protein CASSRDRVETGELFF. The variable domain in full, with the rest retrieved from reference TRBV5-4 and TRBJ2-2, is ETGVTQSPTHLIKTRGQQVTLRCSSQSGHNTVSWYQQALGQGPQFIFQYYREEENGRGNFPPRFSGLQFPNYSSELNVNALELDDSALYLCASSRDRVETGELFFGEGSRLTVL.

This clone was seen only a few times. The genes are TRBV5-1 and TRBJ2-7; 7 positions agree with TRBD2. The V gene's germline CDR1 is SGHRS and CDR2 YFSETQ. The CDR3 covers 15 residues. J gave up 0 bases and V 0 bases, and 3 bases lay outside the gene matches. The CDR3 coding sequence is TGCGCCAGCAGCTTGGGAGCGGGGAGCTCCTACGAGCAGTACTTC. It yields the protein CASSLGAGSSYEQYF.

This clone was observed many times. The genes are TRBV7-2 and TRBJ1-2; the D gene is possibly TRBD1 (5 bases). Germline V gives CDR1 SGHTA, CDR2 FQGNSA. CDR3 size: 14 residues. Deletions cut 5 bases from V and 4 bases from J, with 14 bases between. CDR3 DNA sequence: TGTGCCAGCAGCCCCGCGGGGCAGGCCTATGGCTACACCTTC. It codes for CASSPAGQAYGYTF.